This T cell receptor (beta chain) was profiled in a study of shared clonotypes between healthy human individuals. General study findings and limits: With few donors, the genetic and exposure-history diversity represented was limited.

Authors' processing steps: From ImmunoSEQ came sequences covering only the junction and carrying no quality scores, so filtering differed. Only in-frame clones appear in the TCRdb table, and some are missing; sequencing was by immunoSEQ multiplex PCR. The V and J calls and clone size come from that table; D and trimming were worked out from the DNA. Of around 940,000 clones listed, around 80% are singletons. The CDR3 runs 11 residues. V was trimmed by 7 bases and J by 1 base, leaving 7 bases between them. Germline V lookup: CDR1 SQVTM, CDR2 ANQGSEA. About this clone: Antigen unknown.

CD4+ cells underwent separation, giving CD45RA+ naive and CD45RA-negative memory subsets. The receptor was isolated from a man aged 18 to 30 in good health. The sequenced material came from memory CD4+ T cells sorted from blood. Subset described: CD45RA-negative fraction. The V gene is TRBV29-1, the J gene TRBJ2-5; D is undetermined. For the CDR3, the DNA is TGCAGCGGCGGTTTCCAAGAGACCCAGTACTTC. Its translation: CSGGFQETQYF.